Sequencing of this TCR beta chain was carried out in a study of cytomegalovirus exposure and HLA in healthy donors. Study findings and constraints: The listing of about 150 TCR beta chains classed them as cytomegalovirus-associated.

A note on this clone: As yet, its antigen is unknown.

The length of the CDR3 is 17 residues. CDR1 is SGDLS and CDR2 is YYNGEE in the germline V gene. V dropped 4 bases and J dropped 5; count of bases not matched to a gene: 15. Assay: immunoSEQ multiplex PCR; the TCRdb copy retains only in-frame clones and omits some. The sample consists of some 98,000 clones, about 90% of them appearing once. Sequenced input: PBMCs. This TCR came from a man younger than 35 in good health and CMV-seropositive. The genes are TRBV9 and TRBJ2-5, with 9 bases aligning to TRBD1. For the CDR3, the DNA is TGTGCCAGCAGCATACGTGGCCGGACAGGGGTCGGGGAGACCCAGTACTTC. Translating it yields CASSIRGRTGVGETQYF.